A selection of T cell receptor beta chains follows, all from one sample in a study of CD8+CD57+ T cells in acquired aplastic anemia. A single record per CDR3 protein comes from TCRdb applying MiXCR to the reads. The sample lists about 200,000 distinct CDR3 sequences, 34% occurring once. The sequencing input was sorted CD4+, CD8+, or CD8+CD57+ T cells (not recorded which) from PBMCs. These receptors were obtained from a human donor in good health, serving as a control. Both conserved end residues are part of each CDR3. A D gene is named only where the DNA matches it firmly. The listing skips clone size in some rows; elsewhere it reads once, few, many or a size class.

V,D,size,J,DNA,CDR3
TRBV30,TRBD1,.,TRBJ2-4,TGTGCCTGGAGTGTATGGGACAGGTGGGACATTCAGTACTTC,CAWSVWDRWDIQYF
TRBV20-1,TRBD1,many,TRBJ2-5,TGCAGTGCTGAGGACAGGGCGGGGGAGACCCAGTACTTC,CSAEDRAGETQYF
TRBV9,TRBD2,.,TRBJ2-3,TGTGCCAGCAGCGCAACTAGCGGTCCCGACGCAGATACGCAGTATTTT,CASSATSGPDADTQYF
TRBV7-6,.,.,TRBJ2-6,TGTGCCAGCAGCCCGTGGGGGGCCAACGTCCTGACTTTC,CASSPWGANVLTF
TRBV4-1,.,.,TRBJ1-4,TGCGCCAGCAGCCAAGAATCAGGACTCCAAAAACTGTTTTTT,CASSQESGLQKLFF
TRBV29-1,.,few,TRBJ2-7,TGCAGCGTCGGAAGTTTGGCCTCCTACGAGCAGTACTTC,CSVGSLASYEQYF
TRBV6-5,.,.,TRBJ1-2,TGTGCCAGCAGTTACGGCGAGTCAGGTGGCTACACCTTC,CASSYGESGGYTF
TRBV5-8,.,few,TRBJ2-3,TGTGCCAGCAGCTTGGTTGCTTCGGGTGATACGCAGTATTTT,CASSLVASGDTQYF
TRBV7-2,.,.,TRBJ2-3,TGTGCCAGCAGCCTAGAGCAAACAGATACGCAGTATTTT,CASSLEQTDTQYF
TRBV7-2,.,.,TRBJ2-7,TGTGCCAGCAGCGGACCTGGGGCACCCTCGCAGTACTTC,CASSGPGAPSQYF
TRBV11-2,TRBD2,few,TRBJ2-7,TGTGCCAGCAGCTTAGTTGCCCTAGCGGGGGCCTACGAGCAGTACTTC,CASSLVALAGAYEQYF
TRBV4-1,.,.,TRBJ1-5,TGCGCCAGCCGCCAAGCTGGAGGGACACTCGATCAGCCCCAGCATTTT,CASRQAGGTLDQPQHF
TRBV7-6,.,many,TRBJ2-7,TGTGCCAGCAGCTTATCAGGGTTCGAGCAGTACTTC,CASSLSGFEQYF
TRBV10-3,TRBD1,.,TRBJ1-1,TGTGCCATCAGTTCCGACAGGGGTGAAGCTTTCTTT,CAISSDRGEAFF
TRBV11-3,.,.,TRBJ2-1,TGTGCCAGCAGCATCGGTGAGAGCTCCTACAATGAGCAGTTCTTC,CASSIGESSYNEQFF
TRBV12-3/TRBV12-4,.,.,TRBJ2-1,TGTGCCAGCACACGGGATCTAATTTATGAGCAGTTCTTC,CASTRDLIYEQFF
TRBV30,.,few,TRBJ1-3,TGTGCCTGGAATCAAGGGGGCTCTGGAAACACCATATATTTT,CAWNQGGSGNTIYF
TRBV10-2,.,.,TRBJ1-6,TGCGCCAGCAGCCCCACGAACGACAGGAATTCACCCCTCCACTTT,CASSPTNDRNSPLHF
TRBV20-1,.,.,TRBJ1-6,TGCAGTGAAAATAGGGGACTCTCCTATAATTCACCTCTCCACTTT,CSENRGLSYNSPLHF
TRBV11-2,TRBD2,.,TRBJ2-3,TGTGCCAGCAGCCCCGGGACTAGCGGGAGGGCCGACACAGATACGCAGTATTTT,CASSPGTSGRADTDTQYF
TRBV15,.,.,TRBJ1-1,TGTGCCACCAGCAGAGGAAACCTAGGACAGAATACTGAAGCTTTCTTT,CATSRGNLGQNTEAFF
TRBV19,TRBD1,.,TRBJ1-6,TGTGCCAGTAGTATCGGGACAGACATTTCACCCCTCCACTTT,CASSIGTDISPLHF
TRBV10-3,.,.,TRBJ1-4,TGTGCCATCAGTGAGTCAAGGTGGGGTCAGGGTAATGAAAAACTGTTTTTT,CAISESRWGQGNEKLFF
TRBV9,TRBD1,few,TRBJ2-2,TGTGCCAGCAGCGCCACAGGGGGCGTAGGCACCGGGGAGCTGTTTTTT,CASSATGGVGTGELFF
TRBV2,.,.,TRBJ1-2,TGTGCCAGCACCGGTACCCGGGGGCGGAACTATGGCTACACCTTC,CASTGTRGRNYGYTF
TRBV20-1,.,.,TRBJ2-2,TGCAGTGCTAGAGTATTCGGGCGTTCCGAAGACAGGCGAAACACCGGGGAGCTGTTTTTT,CSARVFGRSEDRRNTGELFF
TRBV5-4,.,once,TRBJ1-2,TGTGCCAGCAGCTTGGGACACACAGGGAGCGCTAACTATGGCTACACCTTC,CASSLGHTGSANYGYTF
TRBV5-1,.,few,TRBJ1-1,TGCGCCAGCTATGACTTCTTCCGGAGAAATGAAGCTTTCTTT,CASYDFFRRNEAFF
TRBV5-1,.,once,TRBJ1-3,TGCGCCAGCAGAGATACAGGGTTCGGAAGCACCATATATTTT,CASRDTGFGSTIYF
TRBV2,TRBD1,many,TRBJ1-2,TGTGCCAGCAGTACCGGGACAGAGGTCTATGGCTACACCTTC,CASSTGTEVYGYTF
TRBV12-3/TRBV12-4,TRBD2,.,TRBJ2-3,TGTGCCAGCAGCCCTCGACTAGCGGGGGGGCAGGCAGATACGCAGTATTTT,CASSPRLAGGQADTQYF
TRBV12-3/TRBV12-4,TRBD2,.,TRBJ2-1,TGTGCCAGCAGTGCTAGCGGGGGGGGCCGTAATGAGCAGTTCTTC,CASSASGGGRNEQFF
TRBV30,.,.,TRBJ2-7,TGTGCCTGGAGTGTTTGGGTCTCCTACGAGCAGTACTTC,CAWSVWVSYEQYF
TRBV27,TRBD1,.,TRBJ1-2,TGTGCCAGCAGTCCTCAACAGGGGGCTTATGGCTACACCTTC,CASSPQQGAYGYTF
TRBV25-1,.,few,TRBJ2-3,TGTGCCTGCAGCTTGAGGGACACTGTCACAGATACGCAGTATTTT,CACSLRDTVTDTQYF
TRBV2,TRBD1,many,TRBJ1-1,TGTGCCAGCAGCTTCGCAGGGGGCGGGACTGAAGCTTTCTTT,CASSFAGGGTEAFF